The 6 T cell receptor beta chains in this list originate from one sample, sequenced in a study of human T cells and chemical hapten exposure. Time point in this sample: pre-sensitization, week 0. The treatment denotes: therapeutic diphenylcyclopropenone sensitization with weekly scalp DPC. MiXCR, run by TCRdb on the RACE reads, gives a single entry per CDR3 protein. This sample carries more than 70,000 distinct CDR3 sequences, 7.5% to 9.5% of them seen once, and the ten largest clones take 2.5% to 3%. This sample comprised whole blood, obtained in connection with sensitization to the hapten diphenylcyclopropenone (DPC). Receptors originate from a man aged 40-50 years with alopecia areata. Some clones in this sample may be carry-over from other donors' samples.

Concerning this clonotype itself: This may be a read error, as it is one base from a much larger clone. The rearrangement uses TRBV5-1 and TRBJ1-1, with D tentatively TRBD1 (5 bases). CDR3 length: 16 amino acids. Deletions cut 2 bases from V and 4 bases from J, with 18 bases between. Germline V gives CDR1 SGHRS, CDR2 YFSETQ. The CDR3 DNA follows: TGCGCCAGCAGCTTTTCGGGCTTGAGTGGGGCCACTGAAGCTTTCTTT. Translated, it gives CASSFSGLSGATEAFF.

The sample holds many counts of this clonotype. The chain carries TRBV30 and TRBJ1-2, with D hard to call. CDR1 GTSNPN and CDR2 SVGIG come from the germline V gene (reference sequence). The CDR3 has 11 amino acids. Trimming took 4 bases from V and 4 from J, leaving 7 bases between them. The CDR3 protein is CAWTGGYGYTF. The CDR3 DNA reads TGTGCCTGGACAGGCGGCTATGGCTACACCTTC.

This clonotype has ten or more counts. The chain employs TRBV6-6 and TRBJ1-6; D gene unclear. This CDR3 region has 15 residues. Trimming took 4 bases from V and 9 from J, leaving 16 bases between them. Looked up from germline, CDR1 is MNHNY and CDR2 is SVGAGI (reference sequence). The CDR3 protein is CASSSLLGGGSPLHF. In nucleotides, the CDR3 is TGTGCCAGCAGTTCCCTTCTCGGAGGAGGTTCACCCCTCCACTTT.

This clonotype was seen at least ten times. V usage is TRBV30 and J usage is TRBJ2-3; 11 nucleotides agree with TRBD2. CDR1 and CDR2 (germline): GTSNPN, SVGIG (reference sequence). The CDR3 spans 15 residues. J lost 2 bases, V lost 3 bases, and 4 bases had no gene match. CDR3 DNA: TGTGCCTGGAGCGGGACTAGCGGTTACACAGATACGCAGTATTTT. The encoded protein is CAWSGTSGYTDTQYF.

This clonotype was recorded many times. This rearrangement joins TRBV29-1 to TRBJ2-7; TRBD2 agrees at 11 bases. The CDR3 totals 15 residues. Germline-derived CDR1 and CDR2 are SQVTM and ANQGSEA. Trimming removed 4 bases from V and 1 base from J; junction bases left unmatched: 6. This chain's CDR3 is CSVAGTSGRSYEQYF. CDR3 coding DNA: TGCAGCGTTGCGGGGACTAGCGGACGTTCCTACGAGCAGTACTTC.

This chain joins TRBV18 and TRBJ2-1; no clear D. Trimming stripped 0 bases from V and 2 bases from J, with 17 bases between. The CDR3 sequence is 18 residues long. Germline lookup yields CDR1 KGHSH and CDR2 LQKENI. For the CDR3, the DNA is TGTGCCAGCTCACCACCTACCTCGGTGGGCATTACCTACAATGAGCAGTTCTTC. It codes for CASSPPTSVGITYNEQFF.